One sample yielded the 18 T cell receptor beta chains listed below, sequenced in a study of shared clonotypes between healthy human individuals. The repertoire was sequenced with immunoSEQ multiplex PCR; TCRdb's copy has only in-frame clones and lacks some. The sample holds more than 2 million clones; about 95% are singletons and the top ten take about 1.1%. Terminally differentiated effector memory CD45RA+ cells were left out of the naive CD8 fraction, which was CD45RO-negative and positively selected for CCR7. Sequences were obtained from naive CD8+ T cells sorted from blood. The receptors shown here come from a man aged 18 to 30 in good health.

Comments on this clone: The germline gene is not matched at one end of the junction; a read error may be the cause. The rearrangement uses TRBV7-6 and TRBJ2-3, with 9 bases aligning to TRBD2. Germline CDR1 reads SGHVS; CDR2 reads FNYEAQ. This CDR3 region has 16 residues. In DNA, the CDR3 is TGTGCCAGCAGCTCCCAATACGGGACTAGCAGAGATACGCAGTATTTT. This codes for CASSSQYGTSRDTQYF.

The V call is TRBV4-3, the J call TRBJ2-1; TRBD2 agrees at 7 bases. The trim removed 0 bases at V and 4 bases at J, leaving 6 bases unmatched. The CDR3 runs 16 residues. Looked up from germline, CDR1 is LGHNA and CDR2 is YSLEER. CDR3 DNA: TGCGCCAGCAGCCAAGACAGAGGACTAGATTACAATGAGCAGTTCTTC. Translated, it gives CASSQDRGLDYNEQFF.

The chain is built from TRBV5-6 and TRBJ2-2; D call uncertain. The CDR3 runs 13 residues. The V and J ends lost 3 bases and 3 bases respectively, with 6 bases between them. The germline CDR1 and CDR2 sequences are SGHDT and YYEEEE. CDR3 nucleotides: TGTGCCAGCAGCTACCTGGACACCGGGGAGCTGTTTTTT. Translating gives CASSYLDTGELFF. Together with reference TRBV5-6 and TRBJ2-2, the CDR3 gives the full variable domain: DAGVTQSPTHLIKTRGQQVTLRCSPKSGHDTVSWYQQALGQGPQFIFQYYEEEERQRGNFPDRFSGHQFPNYSSELNVNALLLGDSALYLCASSYLDTGELFFGEGSRLTVL.

The CDR3 here is CASRYGEGSYEQYF. DNA for the CDR3: TGTGCCAGCCGATACGGGGAGGGGTCCTACGAGCAGTACTTC. The chain recombines TRBV6-5 with TRBJ2-7, with TRBD2 matching over 7 bases. The CDR3 totals 14 residues. The germline V gene has CDR1 MNHEY and CDR2 SVGAGI. J lost 1 base, V lost 8 bases, and 8 bases had no gene match.

This clone was seen a single time. This sequence joins TRBV7-9 and TRBJ2-7; D is possibly TRBD2 (5 bases). The CDR3 is 15 amino acids. The germline gives CDR1 SEHNR, CDR2 FQNEAQ (reference sequence). V lost 2 bases and J lost 3, with 14 bases in between. Here the CDR3 DNA reads TGTGCCAGCAGCTTACCCTTGGAGGCTCACTACGAGCAGTACTTC. This gives the protein CASSLPLEAHYEQYF.

As regards this clone: The sample has other DNA sequences that encode this CDR3 too. The chain employs TRBV4-1 and TRBJ2-7; 12 nucleotides match TRBD1. Per germline, CDR1 MGHRA and CDR2 YSYEKL. Germline trimming cut 4 bases from V and 7 bases from J; bases unmatched to any gene: 5. This CDR3 contains 14 residues. In nucleotides, the CDR3 is TGCGCCAGCAGCCCGGGACAGGGGGCGGGGGAGCAGTACTTC. Translating gives CASSPGQGAGEQYF.

The chain employs TRBV5-3 and TRBJ2-4; 11 nucleotides align to TRBD1. TRBV5-3 carries the ORF label, with uncertain function. CDR3 length: 15 amino acids. The trim removed 4 bases at V and 7 bases at J, leaving 7 bases unmatched. This CDR3 is CARSRRDRGRNIQYF. The CDR3, as DNA: TGTGCCAGAAGCAGGCGGGACAGGGGGAGGAACATTCAGTACTTC.

V is TRBV4-3 and J is TRBJ2-1, with 9 bases lining up with TRBD2. V lost 4 bases and J lost 4; bases outside the gene matches: 5. The CDR3 is 15 amino acids. Germline CDR1 LGHNA, CDR2 YSLEER. In DNA form, the CDR3 reads TGCGCCAGCAGCCCCGGGACTAGCCAATACAATGAGCAGTTCTTC. It encodes CASSPGTSQYNEQFF.

The J gene is TRBJ2-7, the V gene TRBV7-2; D might be TRBD1 (6 bases). The CDR3 loop spans 15 amino acids. V gave up 5 bases and J gave up 3 bases, with 17 bases separating them. Germline CDR1 SGHTA, CDR2 FQGNSA. CDR3 coding DNA: TGTGCCAGCAGCGCAGGGGTGGGAGTCCTCTACGAGCAGTACTTC. Its protein is CASSAGVGVLYEQYF.

The chain carries TRBV18 and TRBJ1-1; a weak D match, TRBD1 (5 bases). From germline, CDR1 is KGHSH and CDR2 LQKENI. V lost 3 bases, J lost 3 bases, and 11 bases lay in between. The CDR3 is 14 amino acids. Here the CDR3 DNA reads TGTGCCAGCTCACCTCCGACAGAATACACTGAAGCTTTCTTT. Translation gives CASSPPTEYTEAFF.

This chain joins TRBV28 and TRBJ1-1, with 9 bases that match TRBD1. The J segment lost 0 bases and the V segment lost 6 bases, leaving 14 bases of the junction unmatched. Germline CDR1 reads MDHEN; CDR2 reads SYDVKM. The CDR3 length is 18 residues. CDR3: CASSSLQGAVGMNTEAFF. The CDR3 DNA reads as TGTGCCAGCAGCTCATTACAGGGGGCGGTGGGGATGAACACTGAAGCTTTCTTT.

The V and J genes are TRBV15 and TRBJ2-2; D may match TRBD1 or TRBD2 (5 bases each). V lost 4 bases and J 4 bases, leaving 13 bases between the germline ends. This CDR3 is built from 15 residues. Per the germline V gene, CDR1 is LNHNV and CDR2 is YYDKDF (reference sequence). CDR3 nucleotides: TGTGCCACCAGCACCGGGACGGTATCCACCGGGGAGCTGTTTTTT. Protein sequence: CATSTGTVSTGELFF.

This sequence joins TRBV7-9 and TRBJ2-2, with 9 nucleotides matching TRBD1. Germline values: CDR1 SEHNR, CDR2 FQNEAQ (reference sequence). The CDR3 is made up of 15 amino acids. V gave up 4 bases and J gave up 4 bases; unmatched junction bases: 4. CDR3 DNA: TGTGCCAGCAGCTACGGGACAGGGTCCACCGGGGAGCTGTTTTTT. This codes for CASSYGTGSTGELFF.

The chain joins TRBV19 to TRBJ1-4; D might be TRBD1 (6 bases). V was pared by 5 bases and J by 7 bases, with 11 bases between. This CDR3 has 13 residues. In germline, CDR1 is LNHDA, CDR2 SQIVND (reference sequence). CDR3 in amino acids: CASSPQGSEKLFF. Here the CDR3 DNA reads TGTGCCAGTAGTCCACAGGGAAGTGAAAAACTGTTTTTT. Using reference TRBV19 and TRBJ1-4 for the parts outside the CDR3, the full variable domain is DGGITQSPKYLFRKEGQNVTLSCEQNLNHDAMYWYRQDPGQGLRLIYYSQIVNDFQKGDIAEGYSVSREKKESFPLTVTSAQKNPTAFYLCASSPQGSEKLFFGSGTQLSVL.

The CDR3 region is CASSVEAGKDEQFF. CDR3 nucleotide sequence: TGTGCCAGCAGCGTAGAAGCAGGGAAAGATGAGCAGTTCTTC. The J gene is TRBJ2-1, the V gene TRBV9; D possibly corresponds to TRBD1 (5 bases). The V gene lost 0 bases and the J gene lost 8 bases, with 12 bases spanning the gap. The length of the CDR3 is 14 residues. The germline V gene has CDR1 SGDLS and CDR2 YYNGEE. Variable domain in full (rest from reference TRBV9 and TRBJ2-1): DSGVTQTPKHLITATGQRVTLRCSPRSGDLSVYWYQQSLDQGLQFLIQYYNGEERAKGNILERFSAQQFPDLHSELNLSSLELGDSALYFCASSVEAGKDEQFFGPGTRLTVL.

This clone was seen just once. This chain uses TRBV29-1 with TRBJ2-6; D tentatively reads TRBD1 or TRBD2 (5 bases each). This CDR3 has 16 amino acids. Deletions cut 7 bases from V and 3 bases from J, with 19 bases between. CDR1 is SQVTM, CDR2 ANQGSEA, per germline. In nucleotides, the CDR3 is TGCAGCGCCCTCCGGGACCTCTTGGTTGGGGCCAACGTCCTGACTTTC. Translated: CSALRDLLVGANVLTF.

The rearrangement links TRBV7-9 to TRBJ2-2; D gene unclear. This CDR3 spans 14 amino acids. Trimming left V 4 bases short and J 1 base short, with 7 bases between. From germline, CDR1 is SEHNR and CDR2 FQNEAQ (reference sequence). The CDR3 sequence is CASSSPLNTGELFF. The CDR3 DNA reads as TGTGCCAGCAGCTCACCCTTGAACACCGGGGAGCTGTTTTTT.

V is TRBV29-1 and J is TRBJ1-1, with 7 bases fitting TRBD1. CDR3 length: 15 residues. Unmatched junction bases numbered 14, after V lost 7 bases and J lost 3 bases. The germline CDR1 and CDR2 sequences are SQVTM and ANQGSEA. The CDR3 region has the DNA TGCAGCGCCCAAAAGGGGGCAGTTTGGGACACTGAAGCTTTCTTT. It encodes CSAQKGAVWDTEAFF.